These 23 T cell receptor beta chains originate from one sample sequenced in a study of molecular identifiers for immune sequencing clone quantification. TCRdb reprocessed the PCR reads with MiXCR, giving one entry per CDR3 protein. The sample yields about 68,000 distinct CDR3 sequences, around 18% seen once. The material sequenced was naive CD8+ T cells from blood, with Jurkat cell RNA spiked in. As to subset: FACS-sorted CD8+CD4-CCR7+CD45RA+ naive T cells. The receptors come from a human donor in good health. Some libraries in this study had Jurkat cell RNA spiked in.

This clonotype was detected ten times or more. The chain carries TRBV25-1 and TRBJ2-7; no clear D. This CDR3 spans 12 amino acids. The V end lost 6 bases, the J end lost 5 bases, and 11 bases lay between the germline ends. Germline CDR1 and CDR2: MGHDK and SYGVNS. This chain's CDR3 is CASRRGMNEQYF. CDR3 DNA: TGTGCCAGCAGGAGAGGCATGAACGAGCAGTACTTC.

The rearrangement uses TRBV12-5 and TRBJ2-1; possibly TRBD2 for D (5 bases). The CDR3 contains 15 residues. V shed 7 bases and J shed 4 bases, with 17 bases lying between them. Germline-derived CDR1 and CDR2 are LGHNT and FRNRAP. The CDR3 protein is CASARAGSEYNEQFF. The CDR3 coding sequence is TGTGCTAGTGCCCGGGCGGGTAGCGAATACAATGAGCAGTTCTTC.

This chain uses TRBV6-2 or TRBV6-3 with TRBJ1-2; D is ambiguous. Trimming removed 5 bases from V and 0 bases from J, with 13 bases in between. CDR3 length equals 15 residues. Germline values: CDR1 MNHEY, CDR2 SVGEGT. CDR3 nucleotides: TGTGCCAGCAGTCCTAGAGGCGGCGCTAACTATGGCTACACCTTC. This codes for CASSPRGGANYGYTF.

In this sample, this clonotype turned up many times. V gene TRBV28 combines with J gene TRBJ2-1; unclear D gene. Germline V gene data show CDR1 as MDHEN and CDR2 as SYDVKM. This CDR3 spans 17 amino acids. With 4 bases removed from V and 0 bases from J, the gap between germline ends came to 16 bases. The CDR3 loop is CASSSRRSESSYNEQFF. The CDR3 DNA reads TGTGCCAGCAGTTCCCGTCGAAGCGAGAGCTCCTACAATGAGCAGTTCTTC. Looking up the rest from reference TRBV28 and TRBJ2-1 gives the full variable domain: DVKVTQSSRYLVKRTGEKVFLECVQDMDHENMFWYRQDPGLGLRLIYFSYDVKMKEKGDIPEGYSVSREKKERFSLILESASTNQTSMYLCASSSRRSESSYNEQFFGPGTRLTVL.

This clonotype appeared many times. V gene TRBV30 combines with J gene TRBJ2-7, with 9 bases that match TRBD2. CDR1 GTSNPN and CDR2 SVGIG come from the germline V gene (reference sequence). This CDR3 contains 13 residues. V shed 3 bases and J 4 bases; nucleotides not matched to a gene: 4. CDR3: CAWSPTSGYEQYF. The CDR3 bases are TGTGCCTGGAGCCCCACTAGCGGGTACGAGCAGTACTTC.

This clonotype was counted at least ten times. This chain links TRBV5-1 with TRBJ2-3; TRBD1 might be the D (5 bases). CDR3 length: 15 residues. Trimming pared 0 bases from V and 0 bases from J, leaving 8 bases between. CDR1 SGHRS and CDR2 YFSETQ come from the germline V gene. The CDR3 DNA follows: TGCGCCAGCAGCTTGGGACAGATTAGCACAGATACGCAGTATTTT. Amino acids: CASSLGQISTDTQYF.

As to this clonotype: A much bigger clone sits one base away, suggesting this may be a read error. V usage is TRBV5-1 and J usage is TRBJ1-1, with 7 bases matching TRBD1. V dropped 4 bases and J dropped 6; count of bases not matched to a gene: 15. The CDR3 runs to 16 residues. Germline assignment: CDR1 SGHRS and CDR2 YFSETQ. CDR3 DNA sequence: TGCGCCAGCAGCGAGAGGGGCCAGGGGGGGATCGCTGAAGCTTTCTTT. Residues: CASSERGQGGIAEAFF.

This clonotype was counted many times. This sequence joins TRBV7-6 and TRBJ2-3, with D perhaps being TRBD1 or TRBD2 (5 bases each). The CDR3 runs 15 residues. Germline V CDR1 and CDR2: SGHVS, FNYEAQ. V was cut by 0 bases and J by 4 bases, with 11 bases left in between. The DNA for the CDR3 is TGTGCCAGCAGCTTAGCGGGATGGGGGTCAGATACGCAGTATTTT. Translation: CASSLAGWGSDTQYF.

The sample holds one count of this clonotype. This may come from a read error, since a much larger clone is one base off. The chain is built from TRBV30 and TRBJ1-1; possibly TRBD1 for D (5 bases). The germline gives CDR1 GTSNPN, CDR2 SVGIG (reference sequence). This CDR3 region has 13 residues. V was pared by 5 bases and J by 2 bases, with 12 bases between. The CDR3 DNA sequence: TGTGCCTGGGCTTTGGGGGGAAACACTGAAGCTTTCTTT. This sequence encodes CAWALGGNTEAFF.

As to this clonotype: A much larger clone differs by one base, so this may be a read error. CDR3 DNA sequence: TGTGCCAGCAGCGTTGACAGCTCCTCTGGAAACACCGTATATTTT. It translates to CASSVDSSSGNTVYF. The chain uses TRBV7-3 and TRBJ1-3, with D possibly TRBD1 on 5 matching bases. Per the germline V gene, CDR1 is SGHTA and CDR2 is FQGTGA. This CDR3 contains 15 residues.

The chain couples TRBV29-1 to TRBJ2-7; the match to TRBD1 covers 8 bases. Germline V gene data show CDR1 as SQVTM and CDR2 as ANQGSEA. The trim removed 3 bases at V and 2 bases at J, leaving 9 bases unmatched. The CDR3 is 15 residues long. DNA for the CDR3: TGCAGCGTTGAGAAGAAAGGACAGGGTACCTACGAGCAGTACTTC. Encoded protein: CSVEKKGQGTYEQYF.

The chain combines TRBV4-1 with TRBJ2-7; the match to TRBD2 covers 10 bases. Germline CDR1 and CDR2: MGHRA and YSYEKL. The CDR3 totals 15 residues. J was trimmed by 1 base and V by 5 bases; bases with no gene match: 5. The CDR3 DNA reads TGCGCCAGCAGCTGGACTAGCGGAGCTTCCTACGAGCAGTACTTC. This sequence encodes CASSWTSGASYEQYF.

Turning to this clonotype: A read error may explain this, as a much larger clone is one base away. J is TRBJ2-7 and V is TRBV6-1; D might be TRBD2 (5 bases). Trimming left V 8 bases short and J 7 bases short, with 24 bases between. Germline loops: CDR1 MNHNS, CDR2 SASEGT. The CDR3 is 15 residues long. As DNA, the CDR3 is TGTGCCAGCTACTCCCCTTCAAGCGGAGAGAAGGAGCAGTACTTC. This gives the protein CASYSPSSGEKEQYF.

The DNA for the CDR3 is TGTGCCAGCAGCAAACCCGACAGGGGATACGGGGAGACCCAGTACTTC. Protein sequence: CASSKPDRGYGETQYF. The chain has TRBV27 and TRBJ2-5, with 8 positions matching TRBD1. V shed 6 bases, J shed 5 bases, and the junction held 14 bases outside the gene matches. The CDR3 is made up of 16 amino acids. The germline CDR1 and CDR2 sequences are MNHEY and SMNVEV (reference sequence).

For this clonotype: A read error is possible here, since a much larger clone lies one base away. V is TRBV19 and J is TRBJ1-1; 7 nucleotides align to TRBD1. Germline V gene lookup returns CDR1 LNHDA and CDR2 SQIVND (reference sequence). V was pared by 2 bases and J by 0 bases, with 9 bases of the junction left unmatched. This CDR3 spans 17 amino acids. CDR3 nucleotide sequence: TGTGCCAGTAGTATACCGCCCGTCAGGGGGATGAACACTGAAGCTTTCTTT. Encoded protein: CASSIPPVRGMNTEAFF.

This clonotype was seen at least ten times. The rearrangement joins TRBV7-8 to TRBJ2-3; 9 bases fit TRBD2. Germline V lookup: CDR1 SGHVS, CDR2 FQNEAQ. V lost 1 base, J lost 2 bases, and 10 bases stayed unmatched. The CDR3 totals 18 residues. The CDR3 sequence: CASSLVHGLASITDTQYF. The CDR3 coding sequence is TGTGCCAGCAGCTTAGTTCATGGACTAGCGTCGATCACAGATACGCAGTATTTT.

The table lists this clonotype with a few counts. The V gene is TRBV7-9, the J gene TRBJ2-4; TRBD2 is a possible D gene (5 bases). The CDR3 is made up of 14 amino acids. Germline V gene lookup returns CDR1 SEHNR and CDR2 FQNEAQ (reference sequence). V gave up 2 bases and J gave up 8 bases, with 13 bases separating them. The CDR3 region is CASSLPGKWDIQYF. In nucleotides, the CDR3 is TGTGCCAGCAGCTTACCGGGGAAGTGGGACATTCAGTACTTC.

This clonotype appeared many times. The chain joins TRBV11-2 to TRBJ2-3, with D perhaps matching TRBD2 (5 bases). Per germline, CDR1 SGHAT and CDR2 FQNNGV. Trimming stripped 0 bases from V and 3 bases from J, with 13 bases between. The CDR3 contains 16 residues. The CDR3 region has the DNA TGTGCCAGCAGCTTAGAAGCGGTCCTAGCAACAGATACGCAGTATTTT. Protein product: CASSLEAVLATDTQYF.

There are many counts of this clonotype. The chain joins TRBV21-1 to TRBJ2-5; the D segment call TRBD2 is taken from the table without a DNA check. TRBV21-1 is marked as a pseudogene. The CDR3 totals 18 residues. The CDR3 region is CASSKESLFRETQETQYF. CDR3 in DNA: TGTGCCAGCAGCAAAGAGTCGTTGTTTCGGGAGACGCAAGAGACCCAGTACTTC.

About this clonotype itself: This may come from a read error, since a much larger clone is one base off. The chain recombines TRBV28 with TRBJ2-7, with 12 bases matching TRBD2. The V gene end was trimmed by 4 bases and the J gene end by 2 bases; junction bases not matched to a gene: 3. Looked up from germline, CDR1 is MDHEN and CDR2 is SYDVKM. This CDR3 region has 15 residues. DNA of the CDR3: TGTGCCAGCAGTTCCAGGACTAGCGGGGCCTACGAGCAGTACTTC. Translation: CASSSRTSGAYEQYF. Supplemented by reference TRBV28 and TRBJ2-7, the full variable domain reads DVKVTQSSRYLVKRTGEKVFLECVQDMDHENMFWYRQDPGLGLRLIYFSYDVKMKEKGDIPEGYSVSREKKERFSLILESASTNQTSMYLCASSSRTSGAYEQYFGPGTRLTVT.

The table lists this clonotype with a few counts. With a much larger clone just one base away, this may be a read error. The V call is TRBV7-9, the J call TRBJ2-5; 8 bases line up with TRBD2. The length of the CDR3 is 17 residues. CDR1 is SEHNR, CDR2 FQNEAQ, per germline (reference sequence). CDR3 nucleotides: TGTGCCGGCAGCTTCGCGCGCAGCGGACTAGCACCGGAGACCCAGTACTTC. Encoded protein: CAGSFARSGLAPETQYF. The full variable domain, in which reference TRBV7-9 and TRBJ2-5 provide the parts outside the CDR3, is DTGVSQNPRHKITKRGQNVTFRCDPISEHNRLYWYRQTLGQGPEFLTYFQNEAQLEKSRLLSDRFSAERPKGSFSTLEIQRTEQGDSAMYLCAGSFARSGLAPETQYFGPGTRLLVL.

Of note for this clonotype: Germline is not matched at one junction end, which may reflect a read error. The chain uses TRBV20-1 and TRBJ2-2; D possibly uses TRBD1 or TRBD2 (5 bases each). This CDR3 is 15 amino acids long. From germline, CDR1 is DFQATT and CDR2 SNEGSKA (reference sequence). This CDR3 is CSAPGPGLVTVELFF. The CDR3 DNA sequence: TGCAGTGCTCCCGGACCGGGGCTAGTAACCGTGGAGCTGTTTTTT.

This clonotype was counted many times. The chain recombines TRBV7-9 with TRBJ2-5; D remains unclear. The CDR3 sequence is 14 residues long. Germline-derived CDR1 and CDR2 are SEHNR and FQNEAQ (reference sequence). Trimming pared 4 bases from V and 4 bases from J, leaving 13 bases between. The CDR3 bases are TGTGCCAGCAGCTCCGTAGTACGGCGAGAGACCCAGTACTTC. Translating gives CASSSVVRRETQYF. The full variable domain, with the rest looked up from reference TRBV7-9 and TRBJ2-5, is DTGVSQNPRHKITKRGQNVTFRCDPISEHNRLYWYRQTLGQGPEFLTYFQNEAQLEKSRLLSDRFSAERPKGSFSTLEIQRTEQGDSAMYLCASSSVVRRETQYFGPGTRLLVL.